This TCR beta chain was identified in a study of shared clonotypes between healthy human individuals. Overall study findings and caveats: Expectations were that clonotype sharing among donors would be affected by sequencing depth.

Every immunoSEQ plate was one replicate of a subset's evenly spread DNA. Some clones are missing from TCRdb's copy, which holds only in-frame ones; the method was immunoSEQ multiplex PCR. The sample shows some 500,000 clones, about 95% of them seen only once. From germline, CDR1 is LGHNA and CDR2 YNFKEQ. The CDR3 loop spans 11 amino acids. With regard to this clone: Its target is not known.

Specimen: naive CD4+ T cells sorted from blood. Regarding subset: CD45RA+ positively selected. The sequence came from a woman in her 30s in good health. This chain connects TRBV4-2 to TRBJ2-5; no clear D. The tail of the sequence fits TRBJ2-7 better, so the J call may be wrong. CDR3 coding DNA: TGTGCCAGCAGCCAATACGACGAGCAGTACTTC. Protein product: CASSQYDEQYF.